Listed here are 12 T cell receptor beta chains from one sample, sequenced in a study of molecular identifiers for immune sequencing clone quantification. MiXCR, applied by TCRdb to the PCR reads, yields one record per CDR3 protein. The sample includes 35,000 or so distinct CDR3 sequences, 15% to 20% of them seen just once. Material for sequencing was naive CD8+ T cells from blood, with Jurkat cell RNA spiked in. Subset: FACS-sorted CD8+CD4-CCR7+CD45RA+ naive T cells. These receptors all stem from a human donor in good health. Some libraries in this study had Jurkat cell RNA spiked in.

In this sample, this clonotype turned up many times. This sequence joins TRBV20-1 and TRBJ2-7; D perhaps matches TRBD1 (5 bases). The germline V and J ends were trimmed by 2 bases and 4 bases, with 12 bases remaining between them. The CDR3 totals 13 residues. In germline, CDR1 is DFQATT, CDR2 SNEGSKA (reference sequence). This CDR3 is CSARWGRGYEQYF. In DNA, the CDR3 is TGCAGTGCTAGATGGGGAAGGGGATACGAGCAGTACTTC.

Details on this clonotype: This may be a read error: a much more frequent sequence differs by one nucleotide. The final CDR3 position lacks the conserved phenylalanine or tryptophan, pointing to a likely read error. The CDR3 sequence is CSARGRGDPWHNEQFL. Here the CDR3 DNA reads TGCAGTGCCCGAGGGCGGGGGGACCCTTGGCACAATGAGCAGTTCCTC. The chain links TRBV20-1 to TRBJ2-1; 8 nucleotides match TRBD2. The length of the CDR3 is 16 residues. The J segment lost 5 bases and the V segment lost 6 bases, leaving 15 bases of the junction unmatched. The germline CDR1 and CDR2 sequences are DFQATT and SNEGSKA (reference sequence).

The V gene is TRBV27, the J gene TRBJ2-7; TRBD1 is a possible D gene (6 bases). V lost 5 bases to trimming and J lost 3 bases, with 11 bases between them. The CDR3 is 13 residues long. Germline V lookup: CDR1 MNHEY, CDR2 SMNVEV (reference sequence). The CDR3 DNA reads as TGTGCCAGCAGTATGGCAGGGGACTACGAGCAGTACTTC. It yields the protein CASSMAGDYEQYF.

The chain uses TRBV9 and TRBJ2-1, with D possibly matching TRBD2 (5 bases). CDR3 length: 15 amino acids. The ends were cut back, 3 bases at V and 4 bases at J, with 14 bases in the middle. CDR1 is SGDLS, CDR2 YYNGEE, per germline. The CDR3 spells CASSGTRWSYNEQFF. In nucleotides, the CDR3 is TGTGCCAGCAGCGGCACTAGGTGGTCGTACAATGAGCAGTTCTTC.

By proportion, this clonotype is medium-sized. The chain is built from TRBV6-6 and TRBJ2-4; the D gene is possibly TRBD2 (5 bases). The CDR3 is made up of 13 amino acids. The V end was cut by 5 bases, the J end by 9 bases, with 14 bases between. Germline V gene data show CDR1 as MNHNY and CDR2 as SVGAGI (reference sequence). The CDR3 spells CASSGLDSFIQYF. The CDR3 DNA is TGTGCCAGCAGTGGGCTGGACTCCTTCATTCAGTACTTC.

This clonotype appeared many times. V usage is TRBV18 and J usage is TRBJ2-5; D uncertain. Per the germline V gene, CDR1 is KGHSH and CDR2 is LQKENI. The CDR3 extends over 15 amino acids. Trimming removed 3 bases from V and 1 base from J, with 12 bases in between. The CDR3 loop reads CASSPPRWPQETQYF. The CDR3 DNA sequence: TGTGCCAGCTCACCCCCCCGGTGGCCCCAAGAGACCCAGTACTTC. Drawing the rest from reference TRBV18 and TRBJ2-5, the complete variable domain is NAGVMQNPRHLVRRRGQEARLRCSPMKGHSHVYWYRQLPEEGLKFMVYLQKENIIDESGMPKERFSAEFPKEGPSILRIQQVVRGDSAAYFCASSPPRWPQETQYFGPGTRLLVL.

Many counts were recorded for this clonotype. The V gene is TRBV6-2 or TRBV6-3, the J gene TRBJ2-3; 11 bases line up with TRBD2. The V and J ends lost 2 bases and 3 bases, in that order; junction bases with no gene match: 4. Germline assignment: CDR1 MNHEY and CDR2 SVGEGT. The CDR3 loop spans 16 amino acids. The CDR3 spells CASSYDPSGRTDTQYF. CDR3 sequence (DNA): TGTGCCAGCAGTTACGACCCTAGCGGGAGGACAGATACGCAGTATTTT.

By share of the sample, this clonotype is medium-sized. This CDR3 is CASAAISTDTQYF. The DNA of the CDR3 is TGTGCCAGCGCGGCTATTAGCACAGATACGCAGTATTTT. The V call is TRBV6-5, the J call TRBJ2-3; D not resolved. Germline CDR1 MNHEY, CDR2 SVGAGI. The CDR3 length is 13 residues. Trimming shortened V by 8 bases and J by 0 bases, and 9 bases separated the two germline ends.

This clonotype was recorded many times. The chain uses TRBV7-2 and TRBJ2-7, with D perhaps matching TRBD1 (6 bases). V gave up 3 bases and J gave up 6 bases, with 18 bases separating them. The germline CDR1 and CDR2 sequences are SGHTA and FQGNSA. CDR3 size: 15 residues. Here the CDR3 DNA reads TGTGCCAGCAGCTTCACAATTACAGGGTTGGGCGAGCAGTACTTC. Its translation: CASSFTITGLGEQYF.

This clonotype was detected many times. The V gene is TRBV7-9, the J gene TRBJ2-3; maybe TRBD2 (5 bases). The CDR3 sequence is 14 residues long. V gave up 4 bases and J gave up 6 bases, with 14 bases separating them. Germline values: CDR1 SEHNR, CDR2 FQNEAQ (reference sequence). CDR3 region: CASSSPRGADTQYF. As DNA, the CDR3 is TGTGCCAGCAGCTCCCCTCGGGGAGCCGATACGCAGTATTTT.

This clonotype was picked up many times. The CDR3 loop is CASSLRDSTDTQYF. CDR3 nucleotide sequence: TGTGCCAGCAGTTTACGGGACAGCACAGATACGCAGTATTTT. This rearrangement joins TRBV28 to TRBJ2-3; perhaps D is TRBD1 or TRBD2 (5 bases each). The CDR3 length is 14 residues. V lost 2 bases and J 0 bases, leaving 6 bases between the germline ends. Germline CDR1 MDHEN, CDR2 SYDVKM.

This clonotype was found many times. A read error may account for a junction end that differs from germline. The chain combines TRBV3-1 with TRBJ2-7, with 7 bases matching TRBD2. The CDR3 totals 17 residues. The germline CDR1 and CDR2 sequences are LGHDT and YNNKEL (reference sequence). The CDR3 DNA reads TGTGCCAGCAGCCAAGGGGGTAGCGGGCCCCGCTCCTACGAGCAGTGCTTC. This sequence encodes CASSQGGSGPRSYEQCF.